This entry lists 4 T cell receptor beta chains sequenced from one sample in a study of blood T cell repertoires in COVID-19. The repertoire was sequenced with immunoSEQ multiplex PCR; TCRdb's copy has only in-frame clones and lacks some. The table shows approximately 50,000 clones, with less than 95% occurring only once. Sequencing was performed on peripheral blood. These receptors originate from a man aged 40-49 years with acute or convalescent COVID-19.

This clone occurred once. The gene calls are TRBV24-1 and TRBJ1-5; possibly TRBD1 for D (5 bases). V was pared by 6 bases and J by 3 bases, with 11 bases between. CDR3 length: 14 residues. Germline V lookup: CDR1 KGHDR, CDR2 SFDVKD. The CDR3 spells CATSLGAVNQPQHF. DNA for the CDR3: TGTGCCACCAGTCTAGGGGCGGTCAATCAGCCCCAGCATTTT.

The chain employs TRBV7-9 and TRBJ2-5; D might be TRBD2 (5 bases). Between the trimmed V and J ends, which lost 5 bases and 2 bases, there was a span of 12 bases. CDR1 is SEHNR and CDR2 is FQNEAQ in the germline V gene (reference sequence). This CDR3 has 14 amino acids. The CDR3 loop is CASSPSTSQETQYF. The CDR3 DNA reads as TGTGCCAGCAGCCCTAGCACTTCACAAGAGACCCAGTACTTC.

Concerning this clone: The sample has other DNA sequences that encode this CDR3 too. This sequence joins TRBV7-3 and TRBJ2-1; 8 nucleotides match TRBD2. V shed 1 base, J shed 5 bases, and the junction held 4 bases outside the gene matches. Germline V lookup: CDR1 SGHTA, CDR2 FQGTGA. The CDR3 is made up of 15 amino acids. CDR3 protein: CASSLRLAGNNEQFF. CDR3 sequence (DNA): TGTGCCAGCAGCTTAAGGTTAGCGGGGAACAATGAGCAGTTCTTC.

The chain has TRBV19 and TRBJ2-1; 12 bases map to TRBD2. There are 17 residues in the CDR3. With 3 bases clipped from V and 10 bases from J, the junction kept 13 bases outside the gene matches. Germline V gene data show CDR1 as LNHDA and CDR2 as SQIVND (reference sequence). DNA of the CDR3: TGTGCCAGTAGTATTCCCGCGGCTAGCGGGAGGGCCAAGGAGCAGTTCTTC. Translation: CASSIPAASGRAKEQFF.